These T cell receptor beta chains were read from a single sample in a study of T cells in Graves' hyperthyroidism and ophthalmopathy. TCRdb reanalysed the multiplex PCR reads using MiXCR and keeps one entry per CDR3 protein. Of hundreds of thousands of distinct CDR3 sequences detected, 12% to 15% appear once; the ten largest clones hold about 14%. Sequencing was performed on blood. The receptors here all came from a woman in her thirties or forties with Graves' hyperthyroidism. Each CDR3 is given with its conserved first and last residue. A D gene is named only where the DNA matches it firmly. Clone size is stated in some rows and not others, as once, few, many or a class when expanded.

clone_size j_call d_call cdr3_length v_call cdr3_nt cdr3_aa
few TRBJ2-7 . 13 TRBV12-5 TGTGCTAGTGGACCGACCGGGACCTATGAGCAGTACTTC CASGPTGTYEQYF
many TRBJ2-7 TRBD1 16 TRBV3-1 TGTGCCAGCAGCCAAGGCACGGGACAGTCAACCTACGAGCAGTACTTC CASSQGTGQSTYEQYF
. TRBJ1-2 . 11 TRBV29-1 TGCAGCGTTGACGGGCCAGGTGGCTACACCTTC CSVDGPGGYTF
. TRBJ1-5 TRBD1 18 TRBV10-3 TGTGCCATCAGTGAGTTAAACCGGGACAGGGGGCCCAATCAGCCCCAGCATTTT CAISELNRDRGPNQPQHF
few TRBJ2-5 . 13 TRBV30 TGTGCCTGGAGTGTCGTGCTACAAGAGACCCAGTACTTC CAWSVVLQETQYF
. TRBJ2-3 . 15 TRBV19 TGTGCCAGTGCCCCGGACGGATCTAGCACAGATACGCAGTATTTT CASAPDGSSTDTQYF
. TRBJ2-7 . 14 TRBV28 TGTGCCAGCAGAACATTTACAGAGTCCTACGAGCAGTACTTC CASRTFTESYEQYF
few TRBJ1-2 . 13 TRBV11-1 TGTGCCAGCAGCCAGAGCCAAGGGCTGGGCTACACCTTC CASSQSQGLGYTF
once TRBJ2-5 . 14 TRBV6-5 TGTGCCAGCAGTTACGCGGCAGGAGAAGAGACCCAGTACTTC CASSYAAGEETQYF
. TRBJ2-5 TRBD2 17 TRBV7-3 TGTGCCAGCAGCTCTGGACTAGCGGGGATGATACAAGAGACCCAGTACTTC CASSSGLAGMIQETQYF
. TRBJ1-3 . 15 TRBV7-9 TGTGCCAGCTTAGAGTGGGGTCACTCCGGAAACACCATATATTTT CASLEWGHSGNTIYF